This TCR beta chain derives from a study of cytomegalovirus exposure and HLA in healthy donors. A remark on this clone: Its specificity is unknown.

Repertoires were generated with immunoSEQ multiplex PCR, while TCRdb's copy carries only in-frame clones and drops some. In the table there are 150,000 to 200,000 clones, 85% of which are singletons. The V gene lost 2 bases and the J gene lost 4 bases, with 6 bases spanning the gap. Germline values: CDR1 SGHVS, CDR2 FNYEAQ. This CDR3 spans 14 amino acids. Notes on the study in general: The classifier was said to identify cytomegalovirus status with high specificity and sensitivity. There were a few CMV-associated chains whose specificity for CMV antigens was confirmed in vitro.

The J gene is TRBJ1-6, the V gene TRBV7-6; D gene unclear. The sequence was obtained from a man aged 25 to 40 in good health and CMV-seropositive. The specimen sequenced was PBMCs. The CDR3 sequence is CASSLQAYNSPLHF. DNA of the CDR3: TGTGCCAGCAGCTTACAAGCATATAATTCACCCCTCCACTTT.